The 8 T cell receptor beta chains reported below all come from one sample, sequenced in a study of shared clonotypes between healthy human individuals. Profiling relied on immunoSEQ multiplex PCR, and the TCRdb table lists in-frame clones only, not all of them. The table records roughly 2,000,000 clones, about 95% of them present only once. Naive CD8 populations comprised CD45RO-negative cells positively selected for CCR7, excluding terminally differentiated effector memory CD45RA+ cells. The sequencing input was naive CD8+ T cells sorted from blood. The receptor set was obtained from a man between 18 and 35 years old in good health.

This chain uses TRBV13 with TRBJ2-1, with D perhaps matching TRBD1 (6 bases). V was clipped by 6 bases and J by 7 bases, with 13 bases between them. The CDR3 contains 13 residues. CDR1 and CDR2 (germline): PRHDT, FYEKMQ (reference sequence). The CDR3 DNA follows: TGTGCCAGCAGTCAACAGGGTCAGAATGAGCAGTTCTTC. This translates into CASSQQGQNEQFF. Supplemented by reference TRBV13 and TRBJ2-1, the full variable domain reads AAGVIQSPRHLIKEKRETATLKCYPIPRHDTVYWYQQGPGQDPQFLISFYEKMQSDKGSIPDRFSAQQFSDYHSELNMSSLELGDSALYFCASSQQGQNEQFFGPGTRLTVL.

The chain couples TRBV28 to TRBJ1-2, with D maybe TRBD1 (5 bases). With 2 bases removed from V and 6 bases from J, the gap between germline ends came to 10 bases. Germline CDR1 MDHEN, CDR2 SYDVKM. The CDR3 runs 13 residues. Written as DNA, the CDR3 is TGTGCCAGCAGTTTAGATGGGGCGGATGGCTACACCTTC. It translates to CASSLDGADGYTF.

This chain connects TRBV7-9 to TRBJ2-2; D remains ambiguous. CDR1 is SEHNR and CDR2 is FQNEAQ in the germline V gene (reference sequence). The CDR3 sequence is 15 residues long. Trimming removed 4 bases at V and 7 bases at J, with 16 bases between. The DNA of the CDR3 is TGTGCCAGCAGCTCCCTATTCGACTCCGTCGGGGAGCTGTTTTTT. This translates into CASSSLFDSVGELFF. Filled out from reference TRBV7-9 and TRBJ2-2, the complete variable domain reads DTGVSQNPRHKITKRGQNVTFRCDPISEHNRLYWYRQTLGQGPEFLTYFQNEAQLEKSRLLSDRFSAERPKGSFSTLEIQRTEQGDSAMYLCASSSLFDSVGELFFGEGSRLTVL.

The chain employs TRBV19 and TRBJ2-7; D unclear. Looked up from germline, CDR1 is LNHDA and CDR2 is SQIVND (reference sequence). The CDR3 runs to 15 residues. V was clipped by 4 bases and J by 0 bases, with 13 bases between them. As DNA, the CDR3 is TGTGCCAGTAGTACGATTTTTCATGGCTCCTACGAGCAGTACTTC. This sequence encodes CASSTIFHGSYEQYF.

V is TRBV9 and J is TRBJ2-1, with D possibly being TRBD2 (5 bases). The CDR3 length is 14 residues. V lost 0 bases to trimming and J lost 6 bases, with 10 bases between them. In germline, CDR1 is SGDLS, CDR2 YYNGEE. The CDR3 spells CASSVEAGINEQFF. The DNA of the CDR3 is TGTGCCAGCAGCGTAGAGGCGGGTATCAATGAGCAGTTCTTC.

This chain joins TRBV5-1 and TRBJ2-1; 10 nucleotides agree with TRBD2. The length of the CDR3 is 15 residues. CDR1 SGHRS and CDR2 YFSETQ come from the germline V gene. J lost 6 bases, V lost 0 bases, and 3 bases had no gene match. The CDR3 protein is CASSLVPSGSNEQFF. CDR3 sequence (DNA): TGCGCCAGCAGCTTGGTTCCTAGCGGGAGCAATGAGCAGTTCTTC.

This clone was observed once. This chain connects TRBV7-8 to TRBJ1-1, with a weak D call TRBD1 (5 bases). The CDR3 has 14 amino acids. Germline values: CDR1 SGHVS, CDR2 FQNEAQ. V lost 5 bases to trimming and J lost 6 bases, with 16 bases between them. The CDR3 DNA is TGTGCCAGCAGCATAGAAAGGGTGGGGGCTGAAGCTTTCTTT. Amino acid sequence: CASSIERVGAEAFF.

The chain uses TRBV13 and TRBJ2-7, with 10 bases identical to TRBD2. Germline CDR1 PRHDT, CDR2 FYEKMQ (reference sequence). J gave up 3 bases and V 9 bases, and 8 bases lay outside the gene matches. This CDR3 spans 14 amino acids. The DNA for the CDR3 is TGTGCCAGTCGGAAAACTAGCGGGGTCTACGAGCAGTACTTC. This codes for CASRKTSGVYEQYF.